The 26 T cell receptor beta chains below come from one sample, sequenced in a study of beta chain features in type 1 diabetes. Expressed TCRB transcripts were sequenced because the isolated RNA had all been reverse transcribed beforehand. The protocol was immunoSEQ multiplex PCR, while the TCRdb copy is restricted to in-frame clones and leaves out a portion. There are 250,000 or so clones in the sample; over 65% occur only once, and about 0.05% lies in the top ten. Specimen: naive CD4+ T cells from blood. The receptors come from a man aged 25-45 years in good health.

The rearrangement links TRBV7-9 to TRBJ2-5, with 8 bases aligning to TRBD2. The CDR3 length is 14 residues. Trimming at V came to 5 bases and at J to 1 base, leaving 3 bases not matched to a gene. The germline V gene has CDR1 SEHNR and CDR2 FQNEAQ (reference sequence). The CDR3 DNA reads as TGTGCCAGCAGCCGCACTAGCGGCCAAGAGACCCAGTACTTC. Protein product: CASSRTSGQETQYF.

This clone was observed a few times. J is TRBJ2-5 and V is TRBV30; TRBD1 aligns across 7 bases. CDR3 length equals 15 residues. With 1 base clipped from V and 0 bases from J, the junction kept 5 bases outside the gene matches. Per germline, CDR1 GTSNPN and CDR2 SVGIG (reference sequence). CDR3 sequence: CAWSATGWYQETQYF. The CDR3, as DNA: TGTGCCTGGAGTGCGACAGGGTGGTACCAAGAGACCCAGTACTTC.

The V call is TRBV7-2, the J call TRBJ2-3; TRBD2 matches at 12 bases. The CDR3 sequence is 18 residues long. Germline trimming cut 1 base from V and 7 bases from J; bases unmatched to any gene: 12. In germline, CDR1 is SGHTA, CDR2 FQGNSA. CDR3 in amino acids: CASSLGPVTSGGVNTQYF. The CDR3 nucleotides read TGTGCCAGCAGCTTAGGTCCCGTGACTAGCGGGGGTGTAAATACGCAGTATTTT.

The V gene is TRBV30, the J gene TRBJ1-5; tentative D call: TRBD1 (6 bases). Germline values: CDR1 GTSNPN, CDR2 SVGIG (reference sequence). CDR3 length: 12 amino acids. Trimming removed 5 bases from V and 2 bases from J, with 7 bases in between. CDR3 sequence (DNA): TGTGCCTGGGGGGGCCGCAATCAGCCCCAGCATTTT. Protein sequence: CAWGGRNQPQHF.

J is TRBJ2-5 and V is TRBV11-2; D is unclear. This CDR3 contains 13 residues. V lost 3 bases and J 3 bases, leaving 8 bases between the germline ends. CDR1 SGHAT and CDR2 FQNNGV come from the germline V gene. The CDR3 region is CASSLGIEETQYF. The CDR3 DNA reads as TGTGCCAGCAGCTTGGGGATCGAAGAGACCCAGTACTTC.

This clone came up a few times. V gene TRBV5-1 combines with J gene TRBJ1-2; 7 nucleotides match TRBD1. From germline, CDR1 is SGHRS and CDR2 YFSETQ. The V gene end was trimmed by 4 bases and the J gene end by 5 bases; junction bases not matched to a gene: 11. The CDR3 runs to 15 residues. The CDR3 loop is CASSQPDRKNYGYTF. For the CDR3, the DNA is TGCGCCAGCAGCCAGCCGGACAGGAAGAATTATGGCTACACCTTC.

The chain links TRBV7-9 to TRBJ2-5, with 8 bases matching TRBD1. V gave up 5 bases and J gave up 4 bases; unmatched junction bases: 9. The V gene's germline CDR1 is SEHNR and CDR2 FQNEAQ (reference sequence). This CDR3 region has 15 residues. This chain's CDR3 is CASSAWKTGGETQYF. The CDR3 bases are TGTGCCAGCAGCGCCTGGAAAACAGGGGGAGAGACCCAGTACTTC.

The V call is TRBV10-3, the J call TRBJ2-3; tentatively, D is TRBD2 (6 bases). This CDR3 contains 13 residues. Trimming took 6 bases from V and 3 from J, leaving 10 bases between them. Germline values: CDR1 ENHRY, CDR2 SYGVKD. Here the CDR3 DNA reads TGTGCCATCAGAGCCGGGAGTACAGATACGCAGTATTTT. It codes for CAIRAGSTDTQYF.

Of note for this clone: Other DNA sequences in the same sample also yield this CDR3. The rearrangement joins TRBV29-1 to TRBJ2-7; 7 positions agree with TRBD1. V was clipped by 6 bases and J by 0 bases; unmatched bases: 2. The CDR3 length is 12 residues. Germline V gene sequence: CDR1 SQVTM, CDR2 ANQGSEA. This chain's CDR3 is CSVRDSSYEQYF. CDR3 coding DNA: TGCAGCGTCCGGGACAGCTCCTACGAGCAGTACTTC.

This clone has more than one count but fewer than ten. This chain connects TRBV9 to TRBJ2-1; 13 bases match TRBD2. With 0 bases clipped from V and 5 bases from J, the junction kept 11 bases outside the gene matches. From germline, CDR1 is SGDLS and CDR2 YYNGEE. The CDR3 totals 19 residues. For the CDR3, the DNA is TGTGCCAGCAGCGTAGGCCCAGGGGCCGGACTAGCGGGAGACAATGAGCAGTTCTTC. Protein: CASSVGPGAGLAGDNEQFF.

This rearrangement joins TRBV30 to TRBJ2-2; D not resolved. The length of the CDR3 is 15 residues. Germline CDR1 and CDR2: GTSNPN and SVGIG (reference sequence). V was clipped by 1 base and J by 1 base, with 10 bases between them. The CDR3 DNA sequence: TGTGCCTGGAGTGATCCAGGTGGGAACACCGGGGAGCTGTTTTTT. This codes for CAWSDPGGNTGELFF.

V is TRBV30 and J is TRBJ2-7, with 7 bases aligning to TRBD1. The CDR3 sequence is 13 residues long. CDR1 and CDR2 (germline): GTSNPN, SVGIG (reference sequence). V was clipped by 4 bases and J by 4 bases; unmatched bases: 7. Written as DNA, the CDR3 is TGTGCCTGGACGACAGGGATTGGTTACGAGCAGTACTTC. Its translation is CAWTTGIGYEQYF.

A few counts support this clone. The gene calls are TRBV29-1 and TRBJ2-5; D is unclear. The CDR3 spans 12 residues. V shed 6 bases and J shed 4 bases, with 12 bases lying between them. Germline V lookup: CDR1 SQVTM, CDR2 ANQGSEA. CDR3 region: CSVKGSLETQYF. CDR3 nucleotide sequence: TGCAGCGTCAAAGGTAGTCTAGAGACCCAGTACTTC.

This clone was picked up a small number of times. The chain is built from TRBV11-2 and TRBJ2-3, with 8 bases fitting TRBD2. CDR3 length: 16 amino acids. Losses at the gene ends were 5 bases for V and 1 base for J; bases not matched to a gene: 8. The germline V gene has CDR1 SGHAT and CDR2 FQNNGV. CDR3 region: CASSQRGAGGTDTQYF. CDR3 sequence (DNA): TGTGCCAGCAGCCAGAGGGGAGCGGGAGGCACAGATACGCAGTATTTT.

The CDR3 nucleotides read TGTGCCACTGGGACTTTAGAAGATACGCAGTATTTT. Its translation: CATGTLEDTQYF. The chain couples TRBV10-3 to TRBJ2-3; tentative D call: TRBD2 (6 bases). CDR1 ENHRY and CDR2 SYGVKD come from the germline V gene. The CDR3 totals 12 residues. The germline V and J ends were trimmed by 10 bases and 5 bases, with 13 bases remaining between them.

The chain combines TRBV10-3 with TRBJ2-1, with a possible D match to TRBD1 (6 bases). Germline CDR1 and CDR2: ENHRY and SYGVKD. Trimming removed 2 bases from V and 1 base from J, with 12 bases in between. This CDR3 is built from 16 residues. The CDR3 is CAISETRGISYNEQFF. The CDR3 DNA reads as TGTGCCATCAGTGAGACCAGGGGTATATCCTACAATGAGCAGTTCTTC.

The rearrangement links TRBV7-2 to TRBJ2-7; D is perhaps TRBD1 or TRBD2 (5 bases each). The CDR3 loop spans 14 amino acids. V lost 5 bases and J lost 4, with 15 bases in between. From germline, CDR1 is SGHTA and CDR2 FQGNSA. In DNA form, the CDR3 reads TGTGCCAGCAGCGTGGGACCCAGGAGTTACGAGCAGTACTTC. As protein: CASSVGPRSYEQYF.

This chain connects TRBV19 to TRBJ2-1, with TRBD1 as a possible D gene (7 bases). The CDR3 is 15 amino acids. V gave up 6 bases and J gave up 5 bases, with 17 bases separating them. CDR1 is LNHDA, CDR2 SQIVND, per germline (reference sequence). The CDR3 spells CASSLQGRKNNEQFF. The CDR3 coding sequence is TGTGCCAGTAGCCTACAGGGGAGGAAGAACAATGAGCAGTTCTTC.

This sequence joins TRBV2 and TRBJ2-5; D is possibly TRBD2 (6 bases). The germline V gene has CDR1 SNHLY and CDR2 FYNNEI. This CDR3 region has 13 residues. V lost 5 bases and J 2 bases, leaving 9 bases between the germline ends. CDR3 in DNA: TGTGCCAGCAGTCTACTAGCTCAAGAGACCCAGTACTTC. Protein: CASSLLAQETQYF.

V is TRBV6-5 and J is TRBJ2-5; TRBD1 aligns across 9 bases. V lost 6 bases, J lost 0 bases, and 5 bases stayed unmatched. The CDR3 totals 15 residues. Germline CDR1 and CDR2: MNHEY and SVGAGI. The DNA for the CDR3 is TGTGCCAGCAGAAGGACAGGGGATTACCAAGAGACCCAGTACTTC. Its protein product is CASRRTGDYQETQYF.

The V gene is TRBV5-6, the J gene TRBJ2-5; D is unresolved. Germline V gives CDR1 SGHDT, CDR2 YYEEEE. V was trimmed by 2 bases and J by 2 bases, leaving 10 bases between them. The CDR3 has 14 residues. CDR3 sequence reads: CASSFEGLQETQYF. The CDR3 coding sequence is TGTGCCAGCAGCTTCGAAGGGCTACAAGAGACCCAGTACTTC. Full variable domain (missing parts from reference TRBV5-6 and TRBJ2-5): DAGVTQSPTHLIKTRGQQVTLRCSPKSGHDTVSWYQQALGQGPQFIFQYYEEEERQRGNFPDRFSGHQFPNYSSELNVNALLLGDSALYLCASSFEGLQETQYFGPGTRLLVL.

Comment on this clone: Other DNA sequences in the sample encode the same CDR3. V and J are TRBV20-1 and TRBJ2-5, with D uncertain. Trimming cost V 3 bases and J 3 bases, with 2 bases left between them. The length of the CDR3 is 10 residues. Germline CDR1 is DFQATT and CDR2 is SNEGSKA (reference sequence). The CDR3 protein is CSASEETQYF. The CDR3 DNA follows: TGCAGTGCTAGTGAAGAGACCCAGTACTTC.

The chain uses TRBV28 and TRBJ2-7; no firm D call. This CDR3 is built from 14 residues. From germline, CDR1 is MDHEN and CDR2 SYDVKM. V shed 5 bases and J shed 2 bases, with 13 bases lying between them. The CDR3 is CASSIQRDTYEQYF. Here the CDR3 DNA reads TGTGCCAGCAGTATCCAAAGGGATACCTACGAGCAGTACTTC.

This clone occurred a few times. The chain recombines TRBV29-1 with TRBJ1-2, with TRBD1 matching 7 bases. Germline lookup yields CDR1 SQVTM and CDR2 ANQGSEA. The CDR3 sequence is 11 residues long. V was clipped by 4 bases and J by 14 bases; unmatched bases: 10. The DNA for the CDR3 is TGCAGCGTTGTAGTACTCGACAGGGTAACCTTC. The encoded protein is CSVVVLDRVTF.

About this clone itself: The same CDR3 arises from other DNA sequences in this sample as well. The rearrangement links TRBV11-2 to TRBJ2-1; D unresolved. Germline lookup yields CDR1 SGHAT and CDR2 FQNNGV. The CDR3 contains 12 residues. Trimming stripped 0 bases from V and 6 bases from J, with 3 bases between. The CDR3, as DNA: TGTGCCAGCAGCTTAGAGGGCAATGAGCAGTTCTTC. It codes for CASSLEGNEQFF.

The chain joins TRBV29-1 to TRBJ1-1; D ambiguous. V shed 4 bases and J shed 4 bases, with 10 bases lying between them. The CDR3 contains 12 residues. CDR1 is SQVTM, CDR2 ANQGSEA, per germline. The CDR3 region has the DNA TGCAGCGTTGCGGTGGGGAGCACTGAAGCTTTCTTT. Translating it yields CSVAVGSTEAFF. The full variable domain, its missing parts supplied by reference TRBV29-1 and TRBJ1-1, is SAVISQKPSRDICQRGTSLTIQCQVDSQVTMMFWYRQQPGQSLTLIATANQGSEATYESGFVIDKFPISRPNLTFSTLTVSNMSPEDSSIYLCSVAVGSTEAFFGQGTRLTVV.